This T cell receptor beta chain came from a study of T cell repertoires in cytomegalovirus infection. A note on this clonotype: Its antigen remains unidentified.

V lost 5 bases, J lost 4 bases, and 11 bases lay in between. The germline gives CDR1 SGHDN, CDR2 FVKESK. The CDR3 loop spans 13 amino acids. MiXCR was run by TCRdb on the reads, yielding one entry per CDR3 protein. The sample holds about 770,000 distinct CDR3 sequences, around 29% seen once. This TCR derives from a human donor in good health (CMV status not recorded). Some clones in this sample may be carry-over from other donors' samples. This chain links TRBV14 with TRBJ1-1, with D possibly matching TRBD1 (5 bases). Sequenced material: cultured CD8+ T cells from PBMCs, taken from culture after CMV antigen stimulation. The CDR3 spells CASSSGRITEAFF. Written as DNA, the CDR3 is TGTGCCAGCAGCTCGGGACGAATCACTGAAGCTTTCTTT.